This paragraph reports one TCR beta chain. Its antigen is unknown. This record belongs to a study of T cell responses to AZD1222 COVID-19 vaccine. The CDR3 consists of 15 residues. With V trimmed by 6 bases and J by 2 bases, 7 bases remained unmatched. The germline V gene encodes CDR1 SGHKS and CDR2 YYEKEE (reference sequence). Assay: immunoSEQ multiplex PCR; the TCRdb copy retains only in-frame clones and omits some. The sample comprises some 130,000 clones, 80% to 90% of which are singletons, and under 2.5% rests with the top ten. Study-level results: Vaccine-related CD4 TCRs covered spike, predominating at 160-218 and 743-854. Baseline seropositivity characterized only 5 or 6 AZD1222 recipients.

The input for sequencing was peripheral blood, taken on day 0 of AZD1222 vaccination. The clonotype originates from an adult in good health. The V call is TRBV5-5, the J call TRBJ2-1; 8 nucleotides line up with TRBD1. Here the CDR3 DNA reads TGTGCCAGCAACTTTCGACAGGGGCCCTACAATGAGCAGTTCTTC. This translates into CASNFRQGPYNEQFF.